The clone carrying this TCR beta chain was recorded a few times. Sequenced by immunoSEQ multiplex PCR; TCRdb stores in-frame clones only, minus some. The table records about 4,400 clones, approximately 81% of them present only once. The source of the sample is a study of tumor T cells in aggressive B-cell lymphoma. Trimming left V 7 bases short and J 2 bases short, with 21 bases between. CDR3 length equals 17 residues. The V gene's germline CDR1 is SGHNT and CDR2 YENEEA. The sequenced material came from tumor tissue. V usage is TRBV11-3 and J usage is TRBJ1-5; D is possibly TRBD1 (6 bases). The sequence came from an adult with diffuse large B cell lymphoma. The CDR3 sequence: CASTLGGARPCNQPQHF. CDR3 coding DNA: TGTGCCAGCACTTTAGGGGGGGCGAGGCCGTGCAATCAGCCCCAGCATTTT.